One and the same sample provided the 13 T cell receptor beta chains below, sequenced in a study of regulatory T cells in long-lasting Graves disease. As to time point: persistent/refractory GD, antithyroid drugs over 5 years with positive TRAb. PBMCs were the source of the RNA used for TCR sequencing. Sequencing libraries for TCR beta were prepared with iRepertoire HTBI primers and Arm-PCR of CDR3 regions. TCRdb re-called the multiplex PCR reads with MiXCR, one entry per CDR3 protein. This sample has 430,000 or so distinct CDR3 sequences; roughly 21% occur once, and the top ten carry around an eighth. Sequencing was performed on peripheral blood mononuclear cells (PBMCs), taken when the disease was refractory, from a patient treated with antithyroid drugs. The source of these receptors is a female donor with Graves disease.

The chain has TRBV28 and TRBJ2-3; 8 bases are a match to TRBD2. The CDR3 sequence is 14 residues long. J lost 0 bases, V lost 6 bases, and 2 bases had no gene match. Looked up from germline, CDR1 is MDHEN and CDR2 is SYDVKM. CDR3 amino acids: CASRIAGSTDTQYF. DNA for the CDR3: TGTGCCAGCAGAATAGCGGGAAGCACAGATACGCAGTATTTT.

This clonotype appeared many times. The chain recombines TRBV27 with TRBJ1-4; a weak D match, TRBD1 (5 bases). CDR3 length: 16 residues. V lost 6 bases and J lost 7, with 21 bases in between. Germline V gene sequence: CDR1 MNHEY, CDR2 SMNVEV (reference sequence). As DNA, the CDR3 is TGTGCCAGCAGCACCCTCTGGGGGGATAGAGGTGAAAAACTGTTTTTT. Protein product: CASSTLWGDRGEKLFF.

V gene TRBV28 combines with J gene TRBJ1-3; D may be TRBD1 (5 bases). The V gene lost 4 bases and the J gene lost 0 bases, with 13 bases spanning the gap. The germline V gene has CDR1 MDHEN and CDR2 SYDVKM. CDR3 length: 16 amino acids. The CDR3 is CASSSTPGHSGNTIYF. CDR3 bases: TGTGCCAGCAGTTCTACCCCAGGGCACTCTGGAAACACCATATATTTT.

The chain employs TRBV6-5 and TRBJ2-3; D unclear. Looked up from germline, CDR1 is MNHEY and CDR2 is SVGAGI. V lost 6 bases to trimming and J lost 4 bases, with 8 bases between them. This CDR3 has 12 residues. CDR3 residues: CASSYDPDTQYF. The CDR3 nucleotides read TGTGCCAGCAGCTACGACCCAGATACGCAGTATTTT.

The sample holds many counts of this clonotype. V is TRBV2 and J is TRBJ1-2; D is unresolved. Trimming took 6 bases from V and 2 from J, leaving 10 bases between them. Germline CDR1 reads SNHLY; CDR2 reads FYNNEI. This CDR3 has 13 amino acids. Here the CDR3 reads CASSGEGNYGYTF. The CDR3 DNA reads as TGTGCCAGCAGCGGGGAGGGAAACTATGGCTACACCTTC.

A few counts support this clonotype. This chain joins TRBV20-1 and TRBJ1-1, with 7 positions matching TRBD1. V gave up 5 bases and J gave up 1 base; unmatched junction bases: 10. There are 15 residues in the CDR3. The germline V gene encodes CDR1 DFQATT and CDR2 SNEGSKA (reference sequence). The CDR3 DNA sequence: TGCAGTGCTTTGACAGGGCTTCGATCGAACACTGAAGCTTTCTTT. It yields the protein CSALTGLRSNTEAFF.

In its sample, this clonotype was seen many times. V and J are TRBV27 and TRBJ2-7; no definite D call. This CDR3 is 14 amino acids long. V dropped 4 bases and J dropped 0 bases, with 10 bases sitting between them. The germline V gene encodes CDR1 MNHEY and CDR2 SMNVEV (reference sequence). The DNA of the CDR3 is TGTGCCAGCAGTTCCGGCCTGAGCTCCTACGAGCAGTACTTC. Protein sequence: CASSSGLSSYEQYF.

This chain joins TRBV19 and TRBJ2-2; D is uncertain. Germline CDR1 is LNHDA and CDR2 is SQIVND (reference sequence). V was trimmed by 3 bases and J by 8 bases, leaving 4 bases between them. The CDR3 extends over 11 amino acids. The CDR3 reads CASSMNGELFF. DNA of the CDR3: TGTGCCAGTAGTATGAATGGGGAGCTGTTTTTT.

The chain has TRBV19 and TRBJ2-7; 14 bases line up with TRBD2. The CDR3 extends over 16 amino acids. The germline V gene has CDR1 LNHDA and CDR2 SQIVND (reference sequence). V was clipped by 5 bases and J by 3 bases; unmatched bases: 6. DNA for the CDR3: TGTGCCAGTAGTCCGGGGACTAGCGGGAGAAACTACGAGCAGTACTTC. Amino acid sequence: CASSPGTSGRNYEQYF.

The V and J genes are TRBV7-6 and TRBJ2-5; D perhaps matches TRBD2 (6 bases). The V gene's germline CDR1 is SGHVS and CDR2 FNYEAQ. The germline V and J ends were trimmed by 4 bases and 7 bases, with 10 bases remaining between them. This CDR3 spans 12 amino acids. The CDR3 region is CASSSSGGTQYF. The CDR3 DNA is TGTGCCAGCAGCTCCTCCGGGGGGACCCAGTACTTC.

Concerning this clonotype itself: A clone one base away is much larger, so this may be a read error. The gene calls are TRBV29-1 and TRBJ1-2; tentatively, D is TRBD1 (5 bases). The germline gives CDR1 SQVTM, CDR2 ANQGSEA. V lost 6 bases to trimming and J lost 2 bases, with 10 bases between them. This CDR3 region has 12 residues. The CDR3 region has the DNA TGCAGCGTGGGGACGCTAAACTATGGCTACACCTTC. Amino acids: CSVGTLNYGYTF.

CDR3 loop: CASSLAGRAEEQYF. The CDR3 DNA sequence: TGTGCCAGCAGCTTAGCGGGAAGAGCGGAAGAGCAGTACTTC. The V gene is TRBV7-2, the J gene TRBJ2-7, with TRBD2 as a possible D gene (5 bases). The V gene's germline CDR1 is SGHTA and CDR2 FQGNSA. Deletions cut 0 bases from V and 7 bases from J, with 13 bases between. The CDR3 covers 14 residues.

The CDR3 protein is CASSFLGQSTEAFF. The CDR3 region has the DNA TGCGCCAGCAGCTTTCTGGGACAAAGCACTGAAGCTTTCTTT. This chain connects TRBV5-1 to TRBJ1-1; tentative D call: TRBD1 (6 bases). Germline values: CDR1 SGHRS, CDR2 YFSETQ. The V and J ends lost 2 bases and 4 bases respectively, with 12 bases between them. The CDR3 contains 14 residues.